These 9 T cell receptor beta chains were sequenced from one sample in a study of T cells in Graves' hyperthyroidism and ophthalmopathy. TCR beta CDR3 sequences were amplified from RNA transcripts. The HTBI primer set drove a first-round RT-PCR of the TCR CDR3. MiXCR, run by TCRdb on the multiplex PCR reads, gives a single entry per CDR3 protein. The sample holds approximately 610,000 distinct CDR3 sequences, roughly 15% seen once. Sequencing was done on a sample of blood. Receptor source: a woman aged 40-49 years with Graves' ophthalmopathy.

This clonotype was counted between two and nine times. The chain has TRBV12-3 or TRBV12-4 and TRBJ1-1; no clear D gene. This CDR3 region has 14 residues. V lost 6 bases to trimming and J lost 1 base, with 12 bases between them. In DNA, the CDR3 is TGTGCCAGCAGGGGTGGCCTTCGGAACACTGAAGCTTTCTTT. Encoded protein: CASRGGLRNTEAFF.

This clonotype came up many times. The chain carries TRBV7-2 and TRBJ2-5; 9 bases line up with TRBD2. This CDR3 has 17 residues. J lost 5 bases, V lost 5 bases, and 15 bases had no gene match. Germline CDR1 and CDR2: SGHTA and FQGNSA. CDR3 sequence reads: CASSPRDSGRSVETQYF. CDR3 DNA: TGTGCCAGCAGCCCCCGGGATAGCGGGAGATCTGTCGAGACCCAGTACTTC.

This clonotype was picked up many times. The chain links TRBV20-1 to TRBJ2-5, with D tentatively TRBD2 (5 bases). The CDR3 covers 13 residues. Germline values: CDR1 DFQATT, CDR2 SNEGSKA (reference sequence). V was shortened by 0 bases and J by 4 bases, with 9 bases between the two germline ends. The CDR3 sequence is CSARDLGRETQYF. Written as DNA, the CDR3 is TGCAGTGCTAGAGATCTGGGGAGAGAGACCCAGTACTTC.

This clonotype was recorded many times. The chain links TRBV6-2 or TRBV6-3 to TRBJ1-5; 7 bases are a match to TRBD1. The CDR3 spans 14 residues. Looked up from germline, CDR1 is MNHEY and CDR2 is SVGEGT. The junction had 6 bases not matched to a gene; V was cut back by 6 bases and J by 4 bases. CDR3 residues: CASRWGTANQPQHF. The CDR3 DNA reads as TGTGCCAGCAGGTGGGGGACAGCAAATCAGCCCCAGCATTTT.

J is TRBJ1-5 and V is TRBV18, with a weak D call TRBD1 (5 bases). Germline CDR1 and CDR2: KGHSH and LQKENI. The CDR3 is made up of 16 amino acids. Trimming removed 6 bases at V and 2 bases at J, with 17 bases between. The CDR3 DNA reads TGTGCCAGCTCCATGGACACCCCCGGGGGCAATCAGCCCCAGCATTTT. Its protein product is CASSMDTPGGNQPQHF. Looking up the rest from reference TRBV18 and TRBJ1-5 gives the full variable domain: NAGVMQNPRHLVRRRGQEARLRCSPMKGHSHVYWYRQLPEEGLKFMVYLQKENIIDESGMPKERFSAEFPKEGPSILRIQQVVRGDSAAYFCASSMDTPGGNQPQHFGDGTRLSIL.

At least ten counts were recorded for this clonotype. The CDR3 sequence: CASSGQGFTGELFF. The DNA for the CDR3 is TGTGCCAGCAGTGGACAGGGGTTCACCGGGGAGCTGTTTTTT. J is TRBJ2-2 and V is TRBV6-4, with TRBD1 matching 8 bases. This CDR3 contains 14 residues. CDR1 MRHNA and CDR2 SNTAGT come from the germline V gene. The J segment lost 4 bases and the V segment lost 4 bases, leaving 2 bases of the junction unmatched.

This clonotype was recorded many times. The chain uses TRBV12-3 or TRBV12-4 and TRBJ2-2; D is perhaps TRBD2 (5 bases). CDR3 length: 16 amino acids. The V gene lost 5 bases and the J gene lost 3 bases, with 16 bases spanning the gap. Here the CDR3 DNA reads TGTGCCAGCAGTACTCGGACTGGAAGGGACACCGGGGAGCTGTTTTTT. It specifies CASSTRTGRDTGELFF.

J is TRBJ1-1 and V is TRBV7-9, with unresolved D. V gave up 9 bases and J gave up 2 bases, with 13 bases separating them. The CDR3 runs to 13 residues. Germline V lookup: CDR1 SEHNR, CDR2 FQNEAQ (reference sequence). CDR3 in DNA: TGTGCCAGTACGGGGATTTCTAACACTGAAGCTTTCTTT. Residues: CASTGISNTEAFF. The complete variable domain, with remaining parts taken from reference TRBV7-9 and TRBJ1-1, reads DTGVSQNPRHKITKRGQNVTFRCDPISEHNRLYWYRQTLGQGPEFLTYFQNEAQLEKSRLLSDRFSAERPKGSFSTLEIQRTEQGDSAMYLCASTGISNTEAFFGQGTRLTVV.

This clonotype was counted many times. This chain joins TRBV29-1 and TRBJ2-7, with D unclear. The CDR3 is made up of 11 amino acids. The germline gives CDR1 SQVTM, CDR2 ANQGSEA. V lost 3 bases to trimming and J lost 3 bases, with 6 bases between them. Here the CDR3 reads CSVDDSYEQYF. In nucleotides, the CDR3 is TGCAGCGTTGATGATAGCTACGAGCAGTACTTC.